This TCR beta chain was captured by sequencing in a study of human T cells and chemical hapten exposure. From the RACE reads, TCRdb called clonotypes with MiXCR, one entry per CDR3 protein. Among about 41,000 distinct CDR3 sequences listed, around 3% were seen once. Trimming stripped 0 bases from V and 0 bases from J, with 6 bases between. The CDR3 runs 15 residues. The V gene's germline CDR1 is SGHDN and CDR2 FVKESK. This clonotype was seen more than once but under ten times. This sample's time point: patch test 2, 6 weeks after DPC sensitization. Treatment here: therapeutic diphenylcyclopropenone sensitization with weekly scalp DPC.

The chain employs TRBV14 and TRBJ1-3; unclear D gene. The specimen comprised whole blood, sampled in connection with sensitization to the hapten diphenylcyclopropenone (DPC). The clonotype originates from a man aged 35 to 55 with alopecia areata. Some clones in this sample may be carry-over from other donors' samples. CDR3 in amino acids: CASSQEGYSGNTIYF. CDR3 sequence (DNA): TGTGCCAGCAGCCAAGAGGGGTACTCTGGAAACACCATATATTTT. The complete variable domain, with remaining parts taken from reference TRBV14 and TRBJ1-3, reads EAGVTQFPSHSVIEKGQTVTLRCDPISGHDNLYWYRRVMGKEIKFLLHFVKESKQDESGMPNNRFLAERTGGTYSTLKVQPAELEDSGVYFCASSQEGYSGNTIYFGEGSWLTVV.